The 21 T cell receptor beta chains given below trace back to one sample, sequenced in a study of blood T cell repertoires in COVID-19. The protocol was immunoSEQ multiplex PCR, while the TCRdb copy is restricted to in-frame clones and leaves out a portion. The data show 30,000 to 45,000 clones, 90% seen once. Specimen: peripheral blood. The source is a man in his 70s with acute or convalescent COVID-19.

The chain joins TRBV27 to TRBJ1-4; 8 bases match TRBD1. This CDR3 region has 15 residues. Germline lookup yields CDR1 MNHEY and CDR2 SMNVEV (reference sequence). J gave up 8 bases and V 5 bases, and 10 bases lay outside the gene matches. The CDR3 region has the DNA TGTGCCAGCAGTCAGAGACAGGGGCGAGGAGAAAAACTGTTTTTT. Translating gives CASSQRQGRGEKLFF.

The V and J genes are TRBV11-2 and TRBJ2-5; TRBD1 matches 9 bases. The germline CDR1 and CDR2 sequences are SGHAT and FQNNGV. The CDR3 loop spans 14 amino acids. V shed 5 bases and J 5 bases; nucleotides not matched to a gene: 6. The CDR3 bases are TGTGCCAGCAGCCACAGGGGGCCCTGGGAGACCCAGTACTTC. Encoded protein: CASSHRGPWETQYF.

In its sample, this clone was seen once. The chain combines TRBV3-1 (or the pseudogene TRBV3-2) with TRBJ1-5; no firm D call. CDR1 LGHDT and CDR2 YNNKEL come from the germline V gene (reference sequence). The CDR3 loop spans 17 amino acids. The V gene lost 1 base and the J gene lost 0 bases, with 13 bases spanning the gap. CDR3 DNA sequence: TGTGCCAGCAGCCAAGCGCCCCGACTCGATAGCAATCAGCCCCAGCATTTT. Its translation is CASSQAPRLDSNQPQHF.

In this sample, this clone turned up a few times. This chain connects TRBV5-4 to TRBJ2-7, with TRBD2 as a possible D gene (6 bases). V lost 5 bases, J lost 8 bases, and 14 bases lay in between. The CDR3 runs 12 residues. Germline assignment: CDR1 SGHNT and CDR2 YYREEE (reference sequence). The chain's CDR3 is CASSTGTRKQYF. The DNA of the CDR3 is TGTGCCAGCAGTACCGGGACTCGTAAGCAGTACTTC. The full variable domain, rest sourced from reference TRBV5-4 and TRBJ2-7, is ETGVTQSPTHLIKTRGQQVTLRCSSQSGHNTVSWYQQALGQGPQFIFQYYREEENGRGNFPPRFSGLQFPNYSSELNVNALELDDSALYLCASSTGTRKQYFGPGTRLTVT.

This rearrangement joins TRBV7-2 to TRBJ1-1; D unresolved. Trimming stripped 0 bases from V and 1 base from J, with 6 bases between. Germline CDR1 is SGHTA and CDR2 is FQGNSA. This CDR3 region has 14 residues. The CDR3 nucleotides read TGTGCCAGCAGCTTAGCGTCCGGGAACACTGAAGCTTTCTTT. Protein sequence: CASSLASGNTEAFF.

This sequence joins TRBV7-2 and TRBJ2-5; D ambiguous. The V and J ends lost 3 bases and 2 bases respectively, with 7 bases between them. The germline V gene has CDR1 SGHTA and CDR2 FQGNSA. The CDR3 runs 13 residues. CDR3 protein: CASSFNRQETQYF. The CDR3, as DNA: TGTGCCAGCAGCTTCAACAGACAAGAGACCCAGTACTTC.

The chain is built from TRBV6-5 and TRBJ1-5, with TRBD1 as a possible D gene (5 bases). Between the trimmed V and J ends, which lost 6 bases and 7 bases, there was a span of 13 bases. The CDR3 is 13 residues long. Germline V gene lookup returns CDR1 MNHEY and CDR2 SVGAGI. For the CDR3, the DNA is TGTGCCAGCAGCCCCGGGACTGGGCAGCCCCAGCATTTT. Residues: CASSPGTGQPQHF.

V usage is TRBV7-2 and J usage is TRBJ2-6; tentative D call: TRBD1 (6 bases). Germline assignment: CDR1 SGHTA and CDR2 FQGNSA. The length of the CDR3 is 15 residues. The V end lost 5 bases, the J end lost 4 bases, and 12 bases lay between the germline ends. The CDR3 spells CASSVTGTGANVLTF. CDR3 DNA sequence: TGTGCCAGCAGCGTTACAGGGACCGGGGCCAACGTCCTGACTTTC.

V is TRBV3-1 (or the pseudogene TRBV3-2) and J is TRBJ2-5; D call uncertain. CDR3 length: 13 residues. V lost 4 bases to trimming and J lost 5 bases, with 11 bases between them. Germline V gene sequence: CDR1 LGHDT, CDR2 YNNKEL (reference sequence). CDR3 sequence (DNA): TGTGCCAGCAGCCTAAGCGTGGCGGAGACCCAGTACTTC. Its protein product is CASSLSVAETQYF.

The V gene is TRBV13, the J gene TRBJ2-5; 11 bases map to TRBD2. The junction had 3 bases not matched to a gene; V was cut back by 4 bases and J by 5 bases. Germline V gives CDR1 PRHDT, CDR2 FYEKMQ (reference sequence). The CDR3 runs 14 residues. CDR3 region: CASSSLAGGETQYF. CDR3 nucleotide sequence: TGTGCCAGCAGCTCGCTAGCGGGAGGCGAGACCCAGTACTTC.

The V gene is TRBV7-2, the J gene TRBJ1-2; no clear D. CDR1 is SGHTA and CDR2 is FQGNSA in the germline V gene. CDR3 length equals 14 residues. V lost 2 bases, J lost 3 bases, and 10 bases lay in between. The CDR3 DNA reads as TGTGCCAGCAGCTTATATACAGCCCACTATGGCTACACCTTC. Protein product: CASSLYTAHYGYTF.

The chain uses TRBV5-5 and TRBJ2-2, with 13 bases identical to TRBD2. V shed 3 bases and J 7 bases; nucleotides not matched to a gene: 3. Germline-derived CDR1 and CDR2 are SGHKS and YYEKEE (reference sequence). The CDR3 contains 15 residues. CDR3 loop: CASSWTSGRDGELFF. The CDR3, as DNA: TGTGCCAGCAGCTGGACTAGCGGGAGAGACGGGGAGCTGTTTTTT.

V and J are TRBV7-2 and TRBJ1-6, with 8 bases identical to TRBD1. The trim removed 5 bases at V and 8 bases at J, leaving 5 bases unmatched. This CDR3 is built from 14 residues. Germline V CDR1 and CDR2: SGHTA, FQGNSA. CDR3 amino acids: CASSHRGYDSPLHF. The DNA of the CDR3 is TGTGCCAGCAGCCACAGGGGGTATGATTCACCCCTCCACTTT.

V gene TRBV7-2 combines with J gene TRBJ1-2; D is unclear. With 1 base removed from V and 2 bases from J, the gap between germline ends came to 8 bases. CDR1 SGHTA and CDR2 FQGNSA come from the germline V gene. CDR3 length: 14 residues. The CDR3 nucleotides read TGTGCCAGCAGCTTAGAACCGGGAAACTATGGCTACACCTTC. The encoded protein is CASSLEPGNYGYTF.

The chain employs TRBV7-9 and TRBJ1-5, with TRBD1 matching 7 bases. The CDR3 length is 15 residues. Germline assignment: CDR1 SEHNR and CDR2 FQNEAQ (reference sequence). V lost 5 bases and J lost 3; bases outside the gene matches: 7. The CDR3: CASSDRDGINQPQHF. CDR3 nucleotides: TGTGCCAGCAGCGACAGGGACGGCATCAATCAGCCCCAGCATTTT.

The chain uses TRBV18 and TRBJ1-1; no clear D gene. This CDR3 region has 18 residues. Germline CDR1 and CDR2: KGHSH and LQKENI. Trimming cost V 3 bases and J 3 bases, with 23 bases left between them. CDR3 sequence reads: CASSPASVWRARDTEAFF. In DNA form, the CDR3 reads TGTGCCAGCTCACCCGCCTCGGTTTGGAGGGCGCGGGACACTGAAGCTTTCTTT.

The CDR3 is CATSDWTPQGEKLFF. CDR3 coding DNA: TGTGCCACCAGTGATTGGACCCCCCAGGGGGAAAAACTGTTTTTT. The V call is TRBV24-1, the J call TRBJ1-4; possibly TRBD1 for D (6 bases). Germline V gene lookup returns CDR1 KGHDR and CDR2 SFDVKD. The V gene lost 2 bases and the J gene lost 8 bases, with 14 bases spanning the gap. The CDR3 length is 15 residues.

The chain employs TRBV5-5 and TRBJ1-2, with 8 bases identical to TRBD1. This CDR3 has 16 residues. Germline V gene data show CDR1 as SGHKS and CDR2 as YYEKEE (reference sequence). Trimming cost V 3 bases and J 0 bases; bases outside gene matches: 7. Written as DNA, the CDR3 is TGTGCCAGCAGCTCACCGGGACAGGTACCTAACTATGGCTACACCTTC. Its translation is CASSSPGQVPNYGYTF. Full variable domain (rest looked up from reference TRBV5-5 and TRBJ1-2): DAGVTQSPTHLIKTRGQQVTLRCSPISGHKSVSWYQQVLGQGPQFIFQYYEKEERGRGNFPDRFSARQFPNYSSELNVNALLLGDSALYLCASSSPGQVPNYGYTFGSGTRLTVV.

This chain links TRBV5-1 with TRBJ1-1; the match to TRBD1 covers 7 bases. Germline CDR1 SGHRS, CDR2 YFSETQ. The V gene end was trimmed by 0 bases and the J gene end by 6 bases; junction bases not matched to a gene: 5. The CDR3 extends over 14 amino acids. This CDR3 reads CASSLEGAGAEAFF. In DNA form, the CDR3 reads TGCGCCAGCAGCTTGGAGGGGGCAGGGGCTGAAGCTTTCTTT.

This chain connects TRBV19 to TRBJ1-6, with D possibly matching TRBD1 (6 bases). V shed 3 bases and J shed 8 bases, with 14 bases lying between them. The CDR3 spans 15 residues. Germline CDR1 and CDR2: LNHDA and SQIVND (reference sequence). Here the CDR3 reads CASSIWGTSDSPLHF. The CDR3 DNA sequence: TGTGCCAGTAGTATTTGGGGGACATCCGATTCACCCCTCCACTTT.

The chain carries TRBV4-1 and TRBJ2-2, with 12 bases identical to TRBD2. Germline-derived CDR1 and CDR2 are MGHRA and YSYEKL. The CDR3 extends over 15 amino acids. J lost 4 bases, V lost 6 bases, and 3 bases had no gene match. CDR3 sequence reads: CASRILAGGTGELFF. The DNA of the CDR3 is TGCGCCAGCAGGATACTAGCGGGAGGCACCGGGGAGCTGTTTTTT.